The 9 T cell receptor beta chains below all came from one sample that was sequenced in a study of blood T cells in healthy people across ages. The use of a sample-barcoded 5' primer and a J-beta primer mix characterized a second PCR of roughly 7 to 12 cycles. TCRdb itself ran the 5' RACE reads through MiXCR, one entry per CDR3 protein. Of hundreds of thousands of distinct CDR3 sequences listed, approximately 52% are singletons. Material for sequencing was blood. The receptors stem from a woman aged 80 or over in good health.

V gene TRBV6-5 combines with J gene TRBJ1-1, with 11 bases lining up with TRBD1. Germline V CDR1 and CDR2: MNHEY, SVGAGI. The V gene end was trimmed by 5 bases and the J gene end by 7 bases; junction bases not matched to a gene: 6. There are 14 residues in the CDR3. The CDR3 region has the DNA TGTGCCAGCAGTGGGGGACAGGGGGAAGGTGAAGCTTTCTTT. Protein: CASSGGQGEGEAFF.

The chain is built from TRBV29-1 and TRBJ2-1; D uncertain. Germline V gene lookup returns CDR1 SQVTM and CDR2 ANQGSEA. Deletions cut 0 bases from V and 10 bases from J, with 13 bases between. CDR3 length equals 13 residues. The CDR3 sequence is CSVEDRKGLEQFF. The CDR3 nucleotides read TGCAGCGTTGAAGATAGGAAAGGGTTAGAGCAGTTCTTC.

The chain uses TRBV2 and TRBJ2-7; 7 bases agree with TRBD1. Germline V gene data show CDR1 as SNHLY and CDR2 as FYNNEI. There are 13 residues in the CDR3. V shed 7 bases and J 5 bases; nucleotides not matched to a gene: 8. The CDR3 DNA reads as TGTGCCAGCAACGAACAGGGGAGCCACGAGCAGTACTTC. Encoded protein: CASNEQGSHEQYF.

The J gene is TRBJ2-7, the V gene TRBV20-1, with 8 bases matching TRBD2. J gave up 0 bases and V 5 bases, and 6 bases lay outside the gene matches. Germline V gene sequence: CDR1 DFQATT, CDR2 SNEGSKA (reference sequence). The CDR3 totals 14 residues. This CDR3 is CSAGPGGFSYEQYF. The CDR3 DNA follows: TGCAGTGCTGGGCCGGGAGGGTTCTCCTACGAGCAGTACTTC.

The chain uses TRBV11-2 and TRBJ2-3; no reliable D call. This CDR3 contains 14 residues. The V end was cut by 4 bases, the J end by 4 bases, with 12 bases between. Germline CDR1 and CDR2: SGHAT and FQNNGV. DNA for the CDR3: TGTGCCAGCAGCTCCCAAGGGTTCGCAGATACGCAGTATTTT. Its protein is CASSSQGFADTQYF.

On this clonotype: One end of the junction varies from germline; a read error may be responsible. J is TRBJ2-1 and V is TRBV12-3 or TRBV12-4; the D call may be TRBD1 or TRBD2 (6 bases each). The DNA end favors TRBJ2-7, so the J call may be wrong. This CDR3 is 15 amino acids long. The CDR3 coding sequence is TGTGTCAGCAGTTTAACGGGGGCCCCCTACAATGAGCAGTACTTC. Amino acid sequence: CVSSLTGAPYNEQYF.

The CDR3 spells CSVDLAKNIQYF. The CDR3 DNA is TGCAGCGTTGATCTAGCCAAAAACATTCAGTACTTC. The chain joins TRBV29-1 to TRBJ2-4, with D unclear. The V gene lost 3 bases and the J gene lost 0 bases, with 3 bases spanning the gap. Germline lookup yields CDR1 SQVTM and CDR2 ANQGSEA. CDR3 length: 12 residues.

Only a few counts were recorded for this clonotype. The rearrangement uses TRBV27 and TRBJ1-2; maybe TRBD1 (6 bases). Germline CDR1 reads MNHEY; CDR2 reads SMNVEV (reference sequence). There are 13 residues in the CDR3. Trimming took 5 bases from V and 5 from J, leaving 12 bases between them. CDR3 sequence reads: CASSMEQGYGYTF. The CDR3 DNA sequence: TGTGCCAGCAGTATGGAACAGGGTTATGGCTACACCTTC.

Details on this clonotype: This may be a read error, as it is one base from a much larger clone. The chain recombines TRBV12-3 or TRBV12-4 with TRBJ2-7; D unresolved. Gene TRBJ2-5 matches the end of the DNA better, so the J call may be wrong. This CDR3 comprises 12 residues. The CDR3 is CTSSLGIETQYF. CDR3 coding DNA: TGTACCAGCAGTCTGGGGATAGAGACCCAGTACTTC.